This T cell receptor beta chain was recorded in a study of OX40 agonist ivuxolimab in advanced cancers. Study as a whole: Ivuxolimab is a fully human IgG2 antibody that activates OX40 (CD134). Patients undergoing dose escalation presented with hepatocellular carcinoma, melanoma, renal cell or head and neck cancer. The study's findings and limits: Researchers did not establish what antigens the expanded peripheral T cells target.

Details on this clone: Its antigen is still unknown.

Libraries were prepared by immunoSEQ multiplex PCR; TCRdb keeps only in-frame clonotypes and omits some of them. This sample yields about 76,000 clones, of which around nine tenths are seen a single time; roughly 2.5% belongs to the top ten. The sequencing used CD4+ or CD8+ T cells sorted from blood, collected in a trial of the OX40 agonist ivuxolimab. This TCR derives from an adult with an advanced solid tumor such as melanoma, head and neck, liver or kidney cancer.

The CDR3 region has the DNA TGTGCCAGCAGTTTAGGGTCAGGGCACCAGCCCCAGCATTTT. It yields the protein CASSLGSGHQPQHF. The chain links TRBV28 to TRBJ1-5; D may be TRBD1 (5 bases). CDR1 and CDR2 from the germline V gene are MDHEN and SYDVKM. This CDR3 comprises 14 residues. Trimming took 2 bases from V and 7 from J, leaving 12 bases between them.